This TCR beta chain was sequenced during a study of cytomegalovirus exposure and HLA in healthy donors. Germline CDR1 is MNHNS and CDR2 is SASEGT. This CDR3 has 16 amino acids. A multiplex PCR was run with 60 Vbeta primers and 13 Jbeta primers. Sequenced by immunoSEQ multiplex PCR; TCRdb stores in-frame clones only, minus some. There are about 140,000 clones in the sample; more than 75% occur only once, and less than 3% lies in the top ten. The receptor's source is a female donor in good health and CMV-seronegative. This sequence joins TRBV6-1 and TRBJ2-5, with D possibly matching TRBD1 (5 bases). The DNA end favors TRBJ2-7, so the J call may be wrong. Material for sequencing was PBMCs. Here the CDR3 reads CASSGGRSGSSYEQYF. The CDR3 DNA follows: TGTGCCAGCAGTGGGGGCCGCTCCGGGTCCTCCTACGAGCAGTACTTC.